The 15 T cell receptor beta chains listed next were all sequenced from one sample in a study of tumor-infiltrating lymphocytes in primary liver carcinoma (dated 2017 in TCRdb). RNA from unsorted whole blood was extracted with TRIzol reagent, and germline DNA was obtained with the DNeasy Blood & Tissue kit. TCRdb shows the sequencer as Illumina HiSeq 2500. A constant-region primer and ProtoScript II reverse transcriptase were used to reverse-transcribe TCRbeta-specific cDNA from approximately 450 ng total RNA. Construction of the TCRbeta libraries relied on three nested rounds of multiplex PCR, following a slightly modified ARM-PCR procedure. Each of the first two PCR rounds ran for approximately 9 cycles and used multiplex TRBV1-TRBV30 forward primers together with a Cbeta reverse primer. TCRdb took the public reads, trimmed them with fastp at Q25, ran MiXCR for clone calling and kept in-frame beta chains. Each CDR3 protein gets just one entry, which takes the most common genes and DNA from the rows behind it. The sample yields 310,000 or so distinct CDR3 sequences; around 60% were counted once. The top ten constitute about 6% of the sample.

The source material was peripheral blood. The receptors were sampled from a man aged 35 to 55 with primary liver carcinoma and hepatitis B virus infection.

In its sample, this clonotype was seen a few times. The chain is built from TRBV6-6 and TRBJ1-5; D gene uncertain. V was trimmed by 5 bases and J by 3 bases, leaving 17 bases between them. This CDR3 has 16 amino acids. Germline values: CDR1 MNHNY, CDR2 SVGAGI (reference sequence). CDR3 sequence reads: CASSTYTDYHNQPQHF. The CDR3 DNA reads TGTGCCAGCAGTACTTACACGGATTACCACAATCAGCCCCAGCATTTT.

This chain's CDR3 is CASSESAGGHQETQYF. CDR3 DNA sequence: TGTGCCAGCAGTGAGTCAGCGGGAGGGCACCAAGAGACCCAGTACTTC. The chain is built from TRBV12-3 or TRBV12-4 and TRBJ2-5, with TRBD2 matching over 10 bases. The CDR3 runs 16 residues. With 5 bases clipped from V and 0 bases from J, the junction kept 6 bases outside the gene matches.

The V and J genes are TRBV28 and TRBJ1-2, with D perhaps matching TRBD1 (5 bases). V was trimmed by 7 bases and J by 0 bases, leaving 21 bases between them. The germline V gene has CDR1 MDHEN and CDR2 SYDVKM. This CDR3 spans 17 amino acids. CDR3 in amino acids: CASTPPQGVLANYGYTF. The CDR3, as DNA: TGTGCCAGCACCCCACCCCAGGGAGTGCTAGCTAACTATGGCTACACCTTC.

There are many counts of this clonotype. V gene TRBV6-2 or TRBV6-3 combines with J gene TRBJ2-7, with 7 positions matching TRBD1. The CDR3 runs to 12 residues. Germline CDR1 MNHEY, CDR2 SVGEGT. V lost 7 bases, J lost 4 bases, and 4 bases stayed unmatched. The CDR3 loop reads CASNVRGYEQYF. The CDR3 region has the DNA TGTGCCAGCAACGTCAGGGGGTACGAGCAGTACTTC.

As regards this clonotype: A read error may explain this, as a much larger clone is one base away. This sequence joins TRBV4-1 and TRBJ1-5; D gene ambiguous. The CDR3 has 13 residues. Looked up from germline, CDR1 is MGHRA and CDR2 is YSYEKL. The CDR3 DNA follows: TGCCCCAGCAGCGAGACAAGCAATCAGCCCCAGCATTTT. Translating gives CPSSETSNQPQHF.

With respect to this clonotype: A much more abundant neighbour one base away suggests this may be a read error. J is TRBJ2-6 and V is TRBV6-2 or TRBV6-3; unclear D gene. This CDR3 contains 13 residues. V was cut by 0 bases and J by 5 bases, with 2 bases left in between. Germline-derived CDR1 and CDR2 are MNHEY and SVGEGT. The CDR3 nucleotides read TGTGCCAGCAGTTACTCCAGGGCCAACGTCCTGACTTTC. Translation gives CASSYSRANVLTF.

On this clonotype: A clone one base away is much larger, so this may be a read error. Here the CDR3 reads CASSFSVGAQNERFF. CDR3 DNA: TGTGCCAGCAGCTTCAGTGTGGGGGCGCAAAATGAGCGGTTCTTC. This sequence joins TRBV5-5 and TRBJ2-1, with D perhaps TRBD1 (6 bases). The germline V gene has CDR1 SGHKS and CDR2 YYEKEE (reference sequence). The CDR3 has 15 residues. Looking up the rest from reference TRBV5-5 and TRBJ2-1 gives the full variable domain: DAGVTQSPTHLIKTRGQQVTLRCSPISGHKSVSWYQQVLGQGPQFIFQYYEKEERGRGNFPDRFSARQFPNYSSELNVNALLLGDSALYLCASSFSVGAQNERFFGPGTRLTVL.

About this clonotype: A read error may explain this, as a much larger clone is one base away. CDR3 DNA: TGTGCCAGCAGCGAGCAGGTGGGCCGGGTAGGTGAGCAGTTCTTC. Translated, it gives CASSEQVGRVGEQFF. The rearrangement joins TRBV5-4 to TRBJ2-1; D is unclear. Trimming took 4 bases from V and 9 from J, leaving 20 bases between them. There are 15 residues in the CDR3. Germline CDR1 is SGHNT and CDR2 is YYREEE (reference sequence).

CDR3 protein: CATSDPRTAYNEQFF. Here the CDR3 DNA reads TGTGCCACCAGTGACCCCCGGACAGCCTACAATGAGCAGTTCTTC. The rearrangement links TRBV24-1 to TRBJ2-1, with D possibly matching TRBD1 (6 bases). The CDR3 has 15 residues. V was clipped by 4 bases and J by 2 bases, with 11 bases between them. Germline V gives CDR1 KGHDR, CDR2 SFDVKD.

At least ten counts were recorded for this clonotype. V and J are TRBV12-3 or TRBV12-4 and TRBJ2-1; 10 bases fit TRBD2. V shed 8 bases and J 4 bases; nucleotides not matched to a gene: 8. The CDR3 totals 15 residues. CDR3 sequence (DNA): TGTGCCAGCCAAGTAGCGGGAGGTCTGTACAATGAGCAGTTCTTC. Translated: CASQVAGGLYNEQFF.

This clonotype has a single count. The chain joins TRBV7-9 to TRBJ2-7; possible D gene TRBD2, 6 bases. The ends were cut back, 6 bases at V and 3 bases at J, with 18 bases in the middle. The CDR3 has 15 amino acids. Germline assignment: CDR1 SEHNR and CDR2 FQNEAQ (reference sequence). CDR3 sequence reads: CASRRGAGPDYEQYF. The CDR3 region has the DNA TGTGCCAGCAGGCGGGGCGCGGGCCCAGACTACGAGCAGTACTTC.

This clonotype has at least ten counts. The gene calls are TRBV6-1 and TRBJ2-1, with 8 bases lining up with TRBD2. The germline CDR1 and CDR2 sequences are MNHNS and SASEGT. With V trimmed by 4 bases and J by 5 bases, 7 bases remained unmatched. This CDR3 contains 15 residues. The CDR3: CASSATSGVHNEQFF. CDR3 nucleotides: TGTGCCAGCAGTGCTACTAGCGGAGTCCACAATGAGCAGTTCTTC.

This clonotype was detected ten times or more. This chain joins TRBV6-5 and TRBJ2-1; D is uncertain. The CDR3 consists of 16 residues. The germline V gene encodes CDR1 MNHEY and CDR2 SVGAGI. V was shortened by 2 bases and J by 6 bases, with 17 bases between the two germline ends. The DNA of the CDR3 is TGTGCCAGCAGTTACCTGTGGCCGCCTGGTTTCAATGAGCAGTTCTTC. Translating it yields CASSYLWPPGFNEQFF.

On this clonotype: Since the CDR3 does not end with the conserved phenylalanine or tryptophan, this likely comes from a read error. The DNA is left out, because the CDR3 cannot be placed on it with certainty; the CDR3 is given as TCRdb lists it. This rearrangement joins TRBV11-2 to TRBJ2-7. CDR1 is SGHAT and CDR2 is FQNNGV in the germline V gene. Both ends counted, the CDR3 spans 15 residues. This chain's CDR3 is CASSFMADPDYELYL.

The sample holds many counts of this clonotype. J is TRBJ1-2 and V is TRBV4-1; the match to TRBD1 covers 10 bases. The CDR3 length is 15 residues. Germline V gene lookup returns CDR1 MGHRA and CDR2 YSYEKL. The V and J ends lost 4 bases and 8 bases, in that order; junction bases with no gene match: 10. CDR3 region: CASSPGQGEAWGYTF. CDR3 bases: TGCGCCAGCAGCCCAGGACAGGGGGAGGCGTGGGGCTACACCTTC.